The count of the clone carrying this T cell receptor beta chain is one. Its antigen is unidentified. This entry is derived from a study of cytomegalovirus exposure and HLA in healthy donors. Study-level findings and limits: Per published accounts, TCR beta sequences correctly predicted the HLA-A and HLA-B alleles of most subjects. Clonal expansion was found to be greater in HLA-associated TCR beta chains than in equally common others in a later analysis. High sensitivity and specificity were reportedly achieved when the classifier diagnosed cytomegalovirus status.

The primer mix had 60 Vbeta and 13 Jbeta primers. Profiling relied on immunoSEQ multiplex PCR, and the TCRdb table lists in-frame clones only, not all of them. The sample contains about 200,000 clones, more than 85% of which appear only once. This CDR3 is built from 15 residues. After removal of 5 bases from V and 4 bases from J, the junction contained 9 bases not matched to a gene. Germline lookup yields CDR1 SGHRS and CDR2 YFSETQ. The chain couples TRBV5-1 to TRBJ2-5; the match to TRBD1 covers 9 bases. Sequencing was performed on PBMCs. The origin of this receptor is a woman younger than 35 in good health and CMV-seronegative. This CDR3 reads CASRLTGGMRETQYF. The CDR3 region has the DNA TGCGCCAGCAGATTGACAGGGGGTATGAGAGAGACCCAGTACTTC.